Described below is a single T cell receptor (beta chain) sequence and its context. This sample was taken from a study of blood T cell repertoires in COVID-19. Study-wide background: Material from acute and convalescent COVID-19 was sourced from the United States, Italy and Spain.

Authors' methods: Nucleated cell number was recorded as an estimate derived from reference gene primer amplification. The repertoire was sequenced with immunoSEQ multiplex PCR; TCRdb's copy has only in-frame clones and lacks some. The DNA was the basis for D and trimming; V, J and clone size are from that table. The sample contains 200,000 to 250,000 clones, roughly 90% of which appear only once. This CDR3 region has 13 residues. Germline values: CDR1 SGDLS, CDR2 YYNGEE. V was shortened by 4 bases and J by 4 bases, with 11 bases between the two germline ends. This TCR came from a man between 60 and 75 years old with acute or convalescent COVID-19. The sample consisted of peripheral blood. The chain combines TRBV9 with TRBJ1-1, with unresolved D. CDR3 residues: CASSNEMSTEAFF. In DNA form, the CDR3 reads TGTGCCAGCAGCAATGAGATGAGCACTGAAGCTTTCTTT. The variable domain in full, completed from reference TRBV9 and TRBJ1-1, reads DSGVTQTPKHLITATGQRVTLRCSPRSGDLSVYWYQQSLDQGLQFLIQYYNGEERAKGNILERFSAQQFPDLHSELNLSSLELGDSALYFCASSNEMSTEAFFGQGTRLTVV.